The present T cell receptor beta chain was sequenced within a study of cytomegalovirus exposure and HLA in healthy donors (dated by TCRdb to the late 2010s). At the level of the whole study: In an earlier analysis of approximately 640 of the donors, about 270 Gb of sequence data and about 110 million unique TCR beta sequences from about 179 million T cells were reported. High-throughput TCR immunosequencing, statistical association of individual TCRs with disease status, and machine learning were combined to predict cytomegalovirus infection status. A later analysis re-analyzed previously published TCR beta repertoires from approximately 700 donors and added high-resolution HLA genotyping to study TCR occurrence patterns. Both class I and class II loci were covered by HLA typing, at four-digit resolution. The study aimed to test whether cataloging public T cell receptors could reveal signatures of past pathogen exposure. A few DR-DQ haplotypes were treated as single units for association and clustering because of strong linkage in the cohort. Donor age, sex, ethnicity and CMV serostatus were compiled alongside the repertoire data. In addition to the first cohort of around 670 subjects, a separate validation cohort of approximately 120 different subjects was used. All discovery cohort repertoires had been generated using a single sequencing platform. Around 320 gigabases of sequencing data and tens of millions of unique TCR sequences were included in an early release covering around 600 HLA-typed donors. On average, around 200,000 unique TCR beta nucleotide sequences were sequenced per donor among several hundred genotyped donors of the cohort, with roughly 18% of those sequences being non-productive. Using immunosequencing, the study profiled T cell repertoires from 500 to 800 subjects and related those repertoires to cytomegalovirus serostatus. In a later genetic analysis, genome-wide SNP genotypes for about 55% of the roughly 670 donors were used, and that subset was treated as a discovery cohort. Typing coverage differed by locus: A, B, C, DRB1 and DQB1 were typed in roughly 620-630 donors, DQA1 in about 560, DPA1 in over 600, and DPB1 in about 450. To decide whether each TCR beta V gene segment behaved as functional or pseudogenic, an earlier analysis of some 540 of the donors relied on high-throughput TCR beta sequencing. Of the approximately 400 genotyped donors, approximately 81% were placed in the genetic ancestry cluster associated with self-reported Caucasian donors. Rather than using new phenotypic data, the later analysis identified candidate immune exposures from TCR beta sequences and from how often those sequences occurred across donors.

As regards this clone: The antigen it binds to is not known. No much larger clonotype is one base removed from it; base qualities were not supplied.

The trim is 7 bases for V and 1 base for J, with a gap of 8 bases between the germline ends. Sequences MNHEY (CDR1) and SVGAGI (CDR2) are obtained from the germline V gene. Taken from cysteine to phenylalanine, the CDR3 has 13 residues. Kept here is only the CDR3 DNA, which spans 39 bases and is read in frame from base 1. Library generation was performed with the immunoSEQ multiplex PCR assay. The multiplex PCR relied on a mix of 60 forward primers for TCR Vbeta segments and 13 reverse primers for TCR Jbeta segments. The CDR3 region of rearranged TCR beta genes was amplified from genomic DNA by a multiplex PCR assay. The Illumina HiSeq System was used to sequence the amplified TCR beta libraries as 87-base-pair reads. As for the original processing: In a later analysis, around 80 million unique TCR beta chains were counted across the approximately 670 repertoires, and approximately 9.9 million of these chains were shared by at least two donors. A nearest-neighbor algorithm error-corrected the raw reads and collapsed the reads into unique sequences, merging closely related sequences to remove PCR and sequencing errors. CDR3 sequences were aligned to IMGT reference sequences to assign V, D and J gene segments. Each retained sequence needed at least a six-nucleotide match to both a V gene segment and a J gene segment. Rearrangements were classified as productive when the CDR3 lacked stop codons and remained in frame with V and J, and all other rearrangements were classified as non-productive. Following IMGT convention, CDR3 was defined as the stretch from the second conserved V-encoded cysteine up to the conserved J-encoded phenylalanine. The earlier analysis of around 640 of the donors excluded sequences that lacked an unambiguous match to a single V gene segment. In an earlier analysis of approximately 500 of the donors, a V segment was called functional when productive rearrangements were above 56.7%, and segregating when the standard deviation between donors exceeded 5%. A statistical classification framework was developed to diagnose cytomegalovirus status using the catalog of TCR beta chain sequences. V and J gene assignment, in a later analysis, came from comparing TCR nucleotide sequences with IMGT/GENE-DB human TR gene sequences. In a later analysis, CDR3 sequences and most-parsimonious VDJ recombination scenarios were assigned using the TCRdist pipeline. In a later analysis, every TCR beta chain was defined by the combination of its CDR3 amino acid sequence and its V-gene family, and reads without a unique V-gene family were dropped. A later analysis removed 600 or so highly shared, low-generation-probability nucleotide sequences to deal with suspected cross-contamination and a sequencing artifact. For each public chain, a later analysis derived a clonal expansion index from normalized ranks of inferred template counts within each repertoire. In a later analysis, generation probabilities were computed using a VDJ recombination model fitted to out-of-frame rearrangements, and the results were checked against IGoR. Hypergeometric tests were used in a later analysis to score TCR-TCR, TCR-HLA and TCR-CMV co-occurrence, with a repertoire-size bias correction applied to the TCR pairs. In a later analysis, false discovery rates were estimated by permuting HLA or CMV assignments 20 times. In a later analysis, co-occurring TCRs were grouped with DBSCAN, and TCRdist sequence similarity was added when clustering was performed within HLA-allele-positive subsets. Repertoires with fewer than 30,000 or more than 120,000 public chains, plus five repertoires with anomalous nucleotide sharing, were excluded from co-occurrence clustering. TCRdb mirrors the immuneACCESS table, restricted to in-frame sequences. Some clones are absent from its copies; in checked studies, under half trace to an unresolved V gene, and the reason for the others is unknown. V, J and clone size reflect that table, while D and trimming were determined from the DNA. The sample table records 65,000 to 100,000 clones; around 79% of these occur just once. The top ten constitute roughly 15% of the sample.

Study-wide conclusions, independent of this receptor: HLA typing was unavailable for some donors at each locus, so association tests used only the typed subset. Because the 87-base-pair reads could not distinguish some IMGT-functional V segments, including TRBV6-2 and TRBV6-3, those segments were excluded. A cluster of highly shared sequence variants was judged likely to represent a technical artifact of the sequencing pipeline. In vitro tests confirmed that a few of the cytomegalovirus-associated TCR beta chains recognize cytomegalovirus antigens. Correlated functional status among segregating V segments might be attributable to linkage disequilibrium, but an unknown experimental factor could not be ruled out. In an earlier analysis of a few hundred of the donors, most TCR beta V segments were observed in productive rearrangements about 87% or about 30% of the time, broadly matching IMGT annotations. Across donors, most TCR sequences were observed very rarely, whereas some public TCRs were present in many individuals. Cytomegalovirus status was reported to be diagnosed by the classifier with high specificity and sensitivity in both the original and validation cohorts. Because counts were too low, under 20 rarely observed V segments, including chromosome 9 orphons, were left out of the earlier analysis of 500 to 650 of the donors. A later analysis associated about 17,000 TCR beta sequences with specific HLA alleles at a false discovery rate of 0.05. Presence/absence analyses assumed roughly uniform sequencing depth across donors, an assumption that may not hold. A later analysis found that TCR association rates varied across HLA loci, with DRB1 alleles showing the most associated TCRs and HLA-C alleles the fewest. When HLA alleles, especially DR and DQ, strongly co-occurred, TCR associations were difficult to assign to individual alleles. This cohort had only TCR beta chains sequenced, and the lack of alpha or paired-chain data limited which features could be detected. The only immune exposure information available for the cohort was CMV serostatus. According to a later analysis, parvovirus B19, influenza, CMV and Epstein-Barr virus appeared linked to several top co-occurrence clusters. A further reported finding was that TCR beta sequences accurately predicted the HLA-A and HLA-B alleles for most subjects in the first cohort. A later genetic analysis associated a missense DCLRE1C variant with V-gene and J-gene trimming of TCR beta chains, and an independent cohort replicated the association. According to a later analysis, most CMV-associated TCR beta chains appeared to be HLA-restricted, and the HLA associations seemed to be driven largely by CMV exposure. In a later analysis, HLA-associated TCR beta chains were found to be more clonally expanded and to have lower generation probabilities than equally common non-associated chains. The study listed 150 to 200 TCR beta chains as associated with cytomegalovirus. The authors suggested that the approach could potentially be extended to other disease states and immunological phenotypes. According to a later genetic analysis, donors in an Asian-associated ancestry cluster had fewer N-insertions in productive TCRs than the approximately 630-donor mean.

The cohort comprised around 690 healthy bone marrow donors. At the time of sampling, every cohort member was nominally healthy, though immune exposures that went unrecorded were likely present. The donor tested CMV seropositive and was one of the 289 seropositive cohort members. A peripheral blood sample was provided by each donor, and peripheral blood mononuclear cells were used for TCR beta sequencing. Genomic DNA extraction from the blood cell samples was performed with the Qiagen DNeasy Blood Extraction Kit. This clonotype was sampled from a woman between 35 and 50 years old in good health and CMV-seropositive. Sequencing was done on a sample of PBMCs. The rearranged chain carries TRBV6-5 and TRBJ1-3; a confident D gene designation cannot be given. In nucleotides, the sequence is TGTGCCAGCACCAGATCGTCTGGAAACACCATATATTTT. Its coded protein is CASTRSSGNTIYF.